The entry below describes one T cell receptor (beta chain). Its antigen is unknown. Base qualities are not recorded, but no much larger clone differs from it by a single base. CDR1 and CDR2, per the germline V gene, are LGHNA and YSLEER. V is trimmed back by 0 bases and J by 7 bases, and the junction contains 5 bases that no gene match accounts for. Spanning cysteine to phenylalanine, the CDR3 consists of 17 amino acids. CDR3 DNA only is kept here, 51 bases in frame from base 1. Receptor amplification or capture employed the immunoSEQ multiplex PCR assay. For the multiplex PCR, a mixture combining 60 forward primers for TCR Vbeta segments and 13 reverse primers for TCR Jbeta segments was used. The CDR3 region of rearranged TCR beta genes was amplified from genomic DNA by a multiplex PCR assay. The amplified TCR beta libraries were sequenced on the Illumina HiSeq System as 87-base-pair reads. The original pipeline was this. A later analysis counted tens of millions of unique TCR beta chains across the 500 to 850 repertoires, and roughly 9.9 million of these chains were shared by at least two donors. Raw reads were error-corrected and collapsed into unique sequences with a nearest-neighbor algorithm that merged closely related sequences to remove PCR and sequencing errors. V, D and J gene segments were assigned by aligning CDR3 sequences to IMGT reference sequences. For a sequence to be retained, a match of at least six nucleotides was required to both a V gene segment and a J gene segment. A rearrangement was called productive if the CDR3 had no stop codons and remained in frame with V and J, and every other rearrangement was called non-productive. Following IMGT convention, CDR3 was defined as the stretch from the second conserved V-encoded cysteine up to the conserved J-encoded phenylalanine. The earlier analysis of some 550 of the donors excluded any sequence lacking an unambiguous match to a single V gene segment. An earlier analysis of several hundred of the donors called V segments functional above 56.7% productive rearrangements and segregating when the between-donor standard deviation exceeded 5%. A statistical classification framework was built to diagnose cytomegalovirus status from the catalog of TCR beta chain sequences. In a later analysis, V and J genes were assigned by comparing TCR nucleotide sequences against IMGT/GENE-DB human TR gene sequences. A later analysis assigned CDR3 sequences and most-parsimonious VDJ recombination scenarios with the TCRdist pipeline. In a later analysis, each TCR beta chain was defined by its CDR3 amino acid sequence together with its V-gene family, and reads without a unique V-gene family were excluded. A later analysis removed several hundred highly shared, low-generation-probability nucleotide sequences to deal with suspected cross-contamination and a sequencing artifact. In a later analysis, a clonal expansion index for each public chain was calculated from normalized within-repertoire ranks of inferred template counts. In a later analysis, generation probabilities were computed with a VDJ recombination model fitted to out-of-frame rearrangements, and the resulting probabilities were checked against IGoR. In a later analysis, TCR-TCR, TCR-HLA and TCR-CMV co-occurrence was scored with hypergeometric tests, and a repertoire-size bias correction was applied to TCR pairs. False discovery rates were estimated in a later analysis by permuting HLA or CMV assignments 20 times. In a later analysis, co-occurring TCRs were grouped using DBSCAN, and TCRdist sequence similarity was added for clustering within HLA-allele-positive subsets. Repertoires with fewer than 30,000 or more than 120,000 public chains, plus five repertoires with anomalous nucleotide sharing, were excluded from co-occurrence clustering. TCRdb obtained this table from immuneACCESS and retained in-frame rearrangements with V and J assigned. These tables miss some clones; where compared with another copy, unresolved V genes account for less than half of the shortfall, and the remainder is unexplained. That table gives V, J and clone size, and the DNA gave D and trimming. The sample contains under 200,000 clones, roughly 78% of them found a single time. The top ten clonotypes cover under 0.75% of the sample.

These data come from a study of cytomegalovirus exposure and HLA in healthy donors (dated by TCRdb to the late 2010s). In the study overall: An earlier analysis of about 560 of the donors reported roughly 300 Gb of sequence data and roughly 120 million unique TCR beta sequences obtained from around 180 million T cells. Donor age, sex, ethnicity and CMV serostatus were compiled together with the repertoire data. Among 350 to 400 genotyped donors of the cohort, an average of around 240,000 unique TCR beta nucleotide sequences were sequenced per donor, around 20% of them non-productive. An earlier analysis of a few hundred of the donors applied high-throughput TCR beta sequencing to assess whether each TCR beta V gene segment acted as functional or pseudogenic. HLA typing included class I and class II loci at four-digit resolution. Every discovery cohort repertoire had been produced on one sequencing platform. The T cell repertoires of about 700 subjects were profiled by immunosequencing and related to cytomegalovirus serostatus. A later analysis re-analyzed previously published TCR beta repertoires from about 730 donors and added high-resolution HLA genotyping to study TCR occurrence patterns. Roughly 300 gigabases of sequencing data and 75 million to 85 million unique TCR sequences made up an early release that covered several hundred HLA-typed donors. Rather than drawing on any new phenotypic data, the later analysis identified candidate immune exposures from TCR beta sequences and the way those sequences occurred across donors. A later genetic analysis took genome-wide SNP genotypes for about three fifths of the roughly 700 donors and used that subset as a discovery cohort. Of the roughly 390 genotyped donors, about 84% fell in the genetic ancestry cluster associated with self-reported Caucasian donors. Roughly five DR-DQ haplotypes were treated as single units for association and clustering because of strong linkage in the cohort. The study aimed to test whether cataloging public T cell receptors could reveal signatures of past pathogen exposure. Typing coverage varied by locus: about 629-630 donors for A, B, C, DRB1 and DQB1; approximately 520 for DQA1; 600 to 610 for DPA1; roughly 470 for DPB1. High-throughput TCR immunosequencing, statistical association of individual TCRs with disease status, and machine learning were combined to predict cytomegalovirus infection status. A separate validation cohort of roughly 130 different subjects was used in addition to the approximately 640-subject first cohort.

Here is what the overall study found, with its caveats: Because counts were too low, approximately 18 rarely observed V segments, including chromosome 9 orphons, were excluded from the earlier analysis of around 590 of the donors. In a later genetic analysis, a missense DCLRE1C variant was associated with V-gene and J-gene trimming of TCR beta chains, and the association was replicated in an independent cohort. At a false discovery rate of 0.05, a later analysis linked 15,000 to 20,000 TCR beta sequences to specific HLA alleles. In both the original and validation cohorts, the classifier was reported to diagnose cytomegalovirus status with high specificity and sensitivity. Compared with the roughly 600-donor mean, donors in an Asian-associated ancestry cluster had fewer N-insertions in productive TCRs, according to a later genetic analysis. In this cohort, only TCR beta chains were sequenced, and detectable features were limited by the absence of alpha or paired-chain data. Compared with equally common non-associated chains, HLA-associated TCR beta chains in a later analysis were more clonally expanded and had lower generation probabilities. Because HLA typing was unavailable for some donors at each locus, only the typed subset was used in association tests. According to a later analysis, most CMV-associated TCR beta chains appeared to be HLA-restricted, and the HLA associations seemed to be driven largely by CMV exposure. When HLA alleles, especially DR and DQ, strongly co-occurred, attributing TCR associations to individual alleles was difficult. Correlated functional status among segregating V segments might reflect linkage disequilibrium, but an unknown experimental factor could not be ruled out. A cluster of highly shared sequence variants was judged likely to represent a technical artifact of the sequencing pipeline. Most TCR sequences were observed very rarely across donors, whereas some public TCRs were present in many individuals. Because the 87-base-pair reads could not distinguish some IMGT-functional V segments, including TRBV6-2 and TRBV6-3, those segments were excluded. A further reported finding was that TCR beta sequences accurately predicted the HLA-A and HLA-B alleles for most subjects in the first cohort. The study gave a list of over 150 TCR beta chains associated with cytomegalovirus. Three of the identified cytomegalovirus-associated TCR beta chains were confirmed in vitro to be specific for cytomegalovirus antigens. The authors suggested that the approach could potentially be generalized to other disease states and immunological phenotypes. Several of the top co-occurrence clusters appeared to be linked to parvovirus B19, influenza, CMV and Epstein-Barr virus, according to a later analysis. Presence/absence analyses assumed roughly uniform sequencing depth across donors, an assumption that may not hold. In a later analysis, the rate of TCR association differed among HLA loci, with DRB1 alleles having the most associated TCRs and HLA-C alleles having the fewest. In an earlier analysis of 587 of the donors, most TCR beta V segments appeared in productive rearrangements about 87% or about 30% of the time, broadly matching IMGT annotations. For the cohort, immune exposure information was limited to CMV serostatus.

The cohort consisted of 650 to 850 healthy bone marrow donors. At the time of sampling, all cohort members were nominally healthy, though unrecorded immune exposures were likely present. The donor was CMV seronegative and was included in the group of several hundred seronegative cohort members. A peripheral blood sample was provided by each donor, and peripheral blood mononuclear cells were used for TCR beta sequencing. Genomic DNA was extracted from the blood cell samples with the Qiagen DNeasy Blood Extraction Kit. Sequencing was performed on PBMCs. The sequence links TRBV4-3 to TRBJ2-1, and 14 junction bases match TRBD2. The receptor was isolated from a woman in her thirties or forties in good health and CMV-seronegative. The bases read TGCGCCAGCAGCCAAGATCGACTAGCGGGAGGGGGGAATGAGCAGTTCTTC. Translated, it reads CASSQDRLAGGGNEQFF.